This passage covers 21 T cell receptor beta chains from one sample sequenced in a study of blood T cell repertoires in COVID-19. TCRdb's copy holds only in-frame clones and misses some; the assay was immunoSEQ multiplex PCR. Of under 450,000 clones listed, about four fifths are singletons. The specimen was peripheral blood. All receptors come from a human donor with acute or convalescent COVID-19. The donor label of this sample is uncertain.

The chain combines TRBV29-1 with TRBJ1-2, with D hard to call. This CDR3 spans 13 amino acids. Trimming removed 8 bases from V and 7 bases from J, with 20 bases in between. Germline V gene data show CDR1 as SQVTM and CDR2 as ANQGSEA. The CDR3: CSSNDPGGPGYTF. In nucleotides, the CDR3 is TGCAGCTCCAACGACCCCGGCGGTCCTGGCTACACCTTC.

The chain combines TRBV27 with TRBJ1-6; 8 nucleotides match TRBD1. This CDR3 is built from 15 residues. The J segment lost 10 bases and the V segment lost 5 bases, leaving 10 bases of the junction unmatched. The V gene's germline CDR1 is MNHEY and CDR2 SMNVEV (reference sequence). CDR3 protein: CASSRYDRGGSPLHF. The CDR3 DNA reads TGTGCCAGCAGTAGATACGACAGGGGTGGCTCACCCCTCCACTTT.

In this sample, this clone turned up a few times. The chain joins TRBV10-1 to TRBJ2-7; TRBD2 might be the D (6 bases). V lost 0 bases and J lost 0, with 21 bases in between. Germline values: CDR1 WNHNN, CDR2 SYGVQD (reference sequence). CDR3 size: 19 residues. The CDR3 sequence is CASSESPLGAGDFSYEQYF. The CDR3 nucleotides read TGCGCCAGCAGTGAGTCGCCCTTGGGTGCCGGGGACTTCTCCTACGAGCAGTACTTC.

The chain recombines TRBV7-9 with TRBJ1-1, with TRBD1 matching over 11 bases. The CDR3 contains 15 residues. Trimming took 1 base from V and 7 from J; bases not matched to a gene: 5. CDR1 and CDR2 (germline): SEHNR, FQNEAQ (reference sequence). For the CDR3, the DNA is TGTGCCAGCAGCTTAGTTAGGGGGACAGGGGGTGAAGCTTTCTTT. Protein product: CASSLVRGTGGEAFF.

The rearrangement joins TRBV2 to TRBJ2-5; D is ambiguous. Germline loops: CDR1 SNHLY, CDR2 FYNNEI. The ends were cut back, 6 bases at V and 4 bases at J, with 12 bases in the middle. The CDR3 spans 13 residues. The CDR3 DNA follows: TGTGCCAGCAGGTTGGGCTATTCAGAGACCCAGTACTTC. It yields the protein CASRLGYSETQYF. The full variable domain, in which reference TRBV2 and TRBJ2-5 provide the parts outside the CDR3, is EPEVTQTPSHQVTQMGQEVILRCVPISNHLYFYWYRQILGQKVEFLVSFYNNEISEKSEIFDDQFSVERPDGSNFTLKIRSTKLEDSAMYFCASRLGYSETQYFGPGTRLLVL.

Of note for this clone: Other DNA sequences in the sample encode the same CDR3. V gene TRBV18 combines with J gene TRBJ1-1, with a tentative D call TRBD1 (6 bases). Germline V gene sequence: CDR1 KGHSH, CDR2 LQKENI. The ends were cut back, 1 base at V and 1 base at J, with 7 bases in the middle. This CDR3 contains 14 residues. This CDR3 is CASSPRQENTEAFF. CDR3 nucleotide sequence: TGTGCCAGCTCACCACGACAGGAGAACACTGAAGCTTTCTTT.

This clone came up a few times. CDR3 in DNA: TGTGCCAGCAGCGGCTGGAGGGACGACACAGATACGCAGTATTTT. It codes for CASSGWRDDTDTQYF. This chain joins TRBV11-2 and TRBJ2-3, with D tentatively TRBD2 (6 bases). V lost 5 bases and J 2 bases, leaving 14 bases between the germline ends. CDR1 and CDR2 (germline): SGHAT, FQNNGV. This CDR3 is 15 amino acids long.

The V and J genes are TRBV7-8 and TRBJ1-3; 8 nucleotides align to TRBD1. The germline gives CDR1 SGHVS, CDR2 FQNEAQ. V lost 5 bases, J lost 3 bases, and 6 bases stayed unmatched. The CDR3 totals 15 residues. The CDR3: CASSADRGLGNTIYF. The CDR3 DNA sequence: TGTGCCAGCAGCGCCGACAGGGGTCTTGGAAACACCATATATTTT.

This rearrangement joins TRBV7-9 to TRBJ2-3, with TRBD2 matching over 9 bases. The germline V gene encodes CDR1 SEHNR and CDR2 FQNEAQ (reference sequence). The CDR3 is 16 amino acids. After removal of 5 bases from V and 4 bases from J, the junction contained 10 bases not matched to a gene. The CDR3 here is CASSHRGAGGADTQYF. In DNA, the CDR3 is TGTGCCAGCAGCCATAGGGGCGCGGGAGGGGCAGATACGCAGTATTTT.

The chain employs TRBV15 and TRBJ2-7; D is perhaps TRBD1 (5 bases). V lost 4 bases and J lost 0, with 10 bases in between. CDR1 and CDR2 from the germline V gene are LNHNV and YYDKDF (reference sequence). The CDR3 totals 14 residues. The CDR3 protein is CATSIGHSSYEQYF. For the CDR3, the DNA is TGTGCCACCAGCATCGGACACAGCTCCTACGAGCAGTACTTC.

This CDR3 reads CACRTSGGWGNEQFF. DNA for the CDR3: TGTGCCTGCCGCACTTCGGGGGGCTGGGGGAATGAGCAGTTCTTC. The gene calls are TRBV2 and TRBJ2-1; TRBD2 might be the D (7 bases). The CDR3 sequence is 15 residues long. CDR1 and CDR2 from the germline V gene are SNHLY and FYNNEI. The V gene lost 11 bases and the J gene lost 7 bases, with 24 bases spanning the gap.

This clone was seen once. V and J are TRBV5-1 and TRBJ1-1; unclear D gene. The V end was cut by 4 bases, the J end by 4 bases, with 11 bases between. Germline lookup yields CDR1 SGHRS and CDR2 YFSETQ. The CDR3 covers 13 residues. DNA for the CDR3: TGCGCCAGCAGCGTAGGCGAGGGCACTGAAGCTTTCTTT. Translation gives CASSVGEGTEAFF.

The gene calls are TRBV7-9 and TRBJ2-7; D is possibly TRBD1 (5 bases). V was trimmed by 3 bases and J by 4 bases, leaving 7 bases between them. The CDR3 consists of 12 residues. Per the germline V gene, CDR1 is SEHNR and CDR2 is FQNEAQ (reference sequence). CDR3 coding DNA: TGTGCCAGCAGCTTCGACAGTTACGAGCAGTACTTC. Translated: CASSFDSYEQYF.

This clone was seen a few times. The gene calls are TRBV29-1 and TRBJ1-4; D remains ambiguous. Trimming took off 5 bases at V and 5 bases at J, with 9 bases between the two ends. The CDR3 length is 12 residues. The germline gives CDR1 SQVTM, CDR2 ANQGSEA. The CDR3 DNA is TGCAGCGTTTCGGGGAAAAATGAAAAACTGTTTTTT. This translates into CSVSGKNEKLFF.

The chain carries TRBV5-4 and TRBJ1-2; TRBD1 is a possible D gene (6 bases). Between the trimmed V and J ends, which lost 4 bases and 6 bases, there was a span of 16 bases. Germline loops: CDR1 SGHNT, CDR2 YYREEE (reference sequence). CDR3 length: 14 amino acids. CDR3 sequence (DNA): TGTGCCAGCAGCAACACAGGGTACGCGGATGGCTACACCTTC. Protein sequence: CASSNTGYADGYTF.

CDR3 amino acids: CASSPTGRLNYGYTF. CDR3 in DNA: TGTGCCAGCAGTCCGACAGGGCGACTCAACTATGGCTACACCTTC. This chain joins TRBV6-6 and TRBJ1-2, with 7 nucleotides matching TRBD1. The CDR3 sequence is 15 residues long. After removal of 5 bases from V and 2 bases from J, the junction contained 8 bases not matched to a gene. The germline V gene encodes CDR1 MNHNY and CDR2 SVGAGI (reference sequence).

This chain connects TRBV18 to TRBJ2-1, with 13 bases lining up with TRBD2. The ends lost 2 bases at V and 3 bases at J; junction bases unmatched: 1. The germline V gene has CDR1 KGHSH and CDR2 LQKENI. The CDR3 loop spans 16 amino acids. CDR3 loop: CASSPGTSGNYNEQFF. In nucleotides, the CDR3 is TGTGCCAGCTCACCAGGGACTAGCGGGAACTACAATGAGCAGTTCTTC. Full variable domain (rest looked up from reference TRBV18 and TRBJ2-1): NAGVMQNPRHLVRRRGQEARLRCSPMKGHSHVYWYRQLPEEGLKFMVYLQKENIIDESGMPKERFSAEFPKEGPSILRIQQVVRGDSAAYFCASSPGTSGNYNEQFFGPGTRLTVL.

This CDR3 reads CASSLSTGSNTEAFF. The CDR3 nucleotides read TGCGCCAGCAGCTTGTCAACAGGATCGAACACTGAAGCTTTCTTT. The chain uses TRBV5-1 and TRBJ1-1; perhaps TRBD1 as D (5 bases). V was clipped by 1 base and J by 1 base, with 11 bases between them. CDR3 length: 15 residues. Germline CDR1 reads SGHRS; CDR2 reads YFSETQ.

This clone was detected only a few times. V and J are TRBV3-1 (or the pseudogene TRBV3-2) and TRBJ1-2; D gene ambiguous. From germline, CDR1 is LGHDT and CDR2 YNNKEL (reference sequence). CDR3 length: 13 residues. The V end lost 3 bases, the J end lost 7 bases, and 12 bases lay between the germline ends. The CDR3 DNA is TGTGCCAGCAGCCACCGGACTAGTCCTGGCTACACCTTC. Amino acids: CASSHRTSPGYTF.

The rearrangement joins TRBV15 to TRBJ1-1; 8 bases map to TRBD1. Germline V gene lookup returns CDR1 LNHNV and CDR2 YYDKDF (reference sequence). The CDR3 totals 15 residues. J gave up 4 bases and V 9 bases, and 13 bases lay outside the gene matches. CDR3: CATFTTGGDRTEAFF. The CDR3 DNA is TGTGCCACATTTACAACAGGGGGAGATCGCACTGAAGCTTTCTTT. The variable domain in full, with the rest retrieved from reference TRBV15 and TRBJ1-1, is DAMVIQNPRYQVTQFGKPVTLSCSQTLNHNVMYWYQQKSSQAPKLLFHYYDKDFNNEADTPDNFQSRRPNTSFCFLDIRSPGLGDTAMYLCATFTTGGDRTEAFFGQGTRLTVV.

The V gene is TRBV14, the J gene TRBJ2-7, with 9 bases aligning to TRBD1. V lost 0 bases to trimming and J lost 5 bases; unmatched junction nucleotides: 8. Germline V lookup: CDR1 SGHDN, CDR2 FVKESK. CDR3 size: 16 residues. The CDR3 DNA reads as TGTGCCAGCAGCCAAGAATCTAGGACAGGGGAACACGAGCAGTACTTC. Residues: CASSQESRTGEHEQYF.